A single sample gave rise to the 32 T cell receptor beta chains below, sequenced in a study of blood T cells in healthy people across ages. The second PCR ran about 6 to 12 cycles with a sample-barcoded 5' primer and J-beta primers. TCRdb re-called the 5' RACE reads through MiXCR, storing one row per CDR3 protein. The sample lists about 970,000 distinct CDR3 sequences, roughly 47% occurring once. Sequenced sample: blood. These receptors originate from a woman aged 60-75 years in good health.

The CDR3 spells CASSYGGTQKNTEAFF. The DNA of the CDR3 is TGTGCCAGCAGTTACGGAGGGACACAGAAGAACACTGAAGCTTTCTTT. This chain connects TRBV6-6 to TRBJ1-1; TRBD1 is a possible D gene (6 bases). The CDR3 has 16 residues. V lost 2 bases, J lost 1 base, and 14 bases lay in between. Germline CDR1 and CDR2: MNHNY and SVGAGI (reference sequence).

This clonotype was counted between two and nine times. J is TRBJ2-5 and V is TRBV15, with 11 bases fitting TRBD2. V lost 2 bases, J lost 2 bases, and 7 bases stayed unmatched. The V gene's germline CDR1 is LNHNV and CDR2 YYDKDF (reference sequence). The CDR3 covers 17 residues. The CDR3 DNA follows: TGTGCCACCAGCAGACCCTCCTGGACTAGCGGGCAAGAGACCCAGTACTTC. Encoded protein: CATSRPSWTSGQETQYF.

Here the CDR3 reads CSAPPGRASNYEQYF. CDR3 coding DNA: TGCAGTGCCCCGCCGGGGAGGGCCTCTAACTACGAGCAGTACTTC. The chain combines TRBV20-1 with TRBJ2-7; 7 positions match TRBD2. The CDR3 loop spans 15 amino acids. V shed 6 bases, J shed 3 bases, and the junction held 14 bases outside the gene matches. Germline V gene lookup returns CDR1 DFQATT and CDR2 SNEGSKA (reference sequence).

The V gene is TRBV28, the J gene TRBJ2-4; D may correspond to TRBD1 or TRBD2 (5 bases each). TRBJ2-5 matches the DNA end more closely, so the J call is doubtful. CDR1 and CDR2 from the germline V gene are MDHEN and SYDVKM. The length of the CDR3 is 15 residues. The chain's CDR3 is CASSSGAENKETQYF. The DNA for the CDR3 is TGTGCCAGCAGTTCCGGGGCAGAGAATAAAGAGACCCAGTACTTC.

The rearrangement uses TRBV30 and TRBJ2-5; D is perhaps TRBD2 (6 bases). Gene TRBJ2-7 matches the end of the DNA better, so the J call may be wrong. CDR3 length: 14 amino acids. In germline, CDR1 is GTSNPN, CDR2 SVGIG (reference sequence). The CDR3 DNA reads as TGTGCCTGGAGTTCGGGAGCGGGCTCCTACGAGCAGTACTTC. Its protein is CAWSSGAGSYEQYF.

J is TRBJ2-3 and V is TRBV7-2; TRBD2 matches at 10 bases. CDR3 size: 14 residues. Looked up from germline, CDR1 is SGHTA and CDR2 is FQGNSA. The junction had 8 bases not matched to a gene; V was cut back by 5 bases and J by 9 bases. In nucleotides, the CDR3 is TGTGCCAGCAGCGAAACCCTAGCGGGAGTGACGCAGTATTTT. Translated: CASSETLAGVTQYF.

This rearrangement joins TRBV29-1 to TRBJ2-5; 10 bases fit TRBD1. The DNA end is more similar to TRBJ2-7, so the J call may be wrong. Germline CDR1 reads SQVTM; CDR2 reads ANQGSEA. This CDR3 contains 17 residues. The CDR3, as DNA: TGCAGCGCTCCGGGACAGGGGACTACCTCAAGTTTTTACGAGCAGTACTTC. It is translated as CSAPGQGTTSSFYEQYF.

This clonotype has only a few counts. The genes are TRBV7-9 and TRBJ2-5; no definite D call. The ends were cut back, 6 bases at V and 7 bases at J, with 12 bases in the middle. Germline values: CDR1 SEHNR, CDR2 FQNEAQ (reference sequence). The CDR3 contains 12 residues. The CDR3, as DNA: TGTGCCAGCAGTTCCTCGTTGGGGACCCAGTACTTC. Amino acids: CASSSSLGTQYF.

The chain recombines TRBV19 with TRBJ2-1; a possible D gene is TRBD2 (6 bases). CDR3 length: 15 amino acids. Trimming took 5 bases from V and 7 from J, leaving 18 bases between them. The V gene's germline CDR1 is LNHDA and CDR2 SQIVND (reference sequence). CDR3 sequence: CASSFTRDFGNEQFF. The CDR3 nucleotides are TGTGCCAGTAGTTTCACCCGGGACTTTGGTAATGAGCAGTTCTTC. Together with reference TRBV19 and TRBJ2-1, the CDR3 gives the full variable domain: DGGITQSPKYLFRKEGQNVTLSCEQNLNHDAMYWYRQDPGQGLRLIYYSQIVNDFQKGDIAEGYSVSREKKESFPLTVTSAQKNPTAFYLCASSFTRDFGNEQFFGPGTRLTVL.

V is TRBV29-1 and J is TRBJ2-7, with D perhaps given as TRBD1 or TRBD2 (5 bases each). The germline CDR1 and CDR2 sequences are SQVTM and ANQGSEA. This CDR3 comprises 12 residues. V was shortened by 4 bases and J by 2 bases, with 9 bases between the two germline ends. The CDR3 coding sequence is TGCAGCGTTGCCGGGGCGGCCTACGAGCAGTACTTC. Its translation: CSVAGAAYEQYF.

This clonotype showed up just a few times. This sequence joins TRBV27 and TRBJ2-7, with 8 positions matching TRBD2. In germline, CDR1 is MNHEY, CDR2 SMNVEV (reference sequence). The J segment lost 3 bases and the V segment lost 7 bases, leaving 11 bases of the junction unmatched. The CDR3 spans 15 residues. The chain's CDR3 is CASTGQRESFYEQYF. CDR3 nucleotide sequence: TGTGCCAGCACCGGTCAGCGGGAGTCTTTCTACGAGCAGTACTTC.

The chain combines TRBV9 with TRBJ1-6, with 7 bases matching TRBD1. This CDR3 has 13 amino acids. V shed 4 bases, J shed 10 bases, and the junction held 5 bases outside the gene matches. Germline V gene lookup returns CDR1 SGDLS and CDR2 YYNGEE. In nucleotides, the CDR3 is TGTGCCAGCAGCCCCGGACAGGCCTCACCCCTCCACTTT. This gives the protein CASSPGQASPLHF. Filled out from reference TRBV9 and TRBJ1-6, the complete variable domain reads DSGVTQTPKHLITATGQRVTLRCSPRSGDLSVYWYQQSLDQGLQFLIQYYNGEERAKGNILERFSAQQFPDLHSELNLSSLELGDSALYFCASSPGQASPLHFGNGTRLTVT.

J is TRBJ2-7 and V is TRBV14; D call uncertain. The germline CDR1 and CDR2 sequences are SGHDN and FVKESK. This CDR3 has 15 residues. Trimming took 3 bases from V and 3 from J, leaving 15 bases between them. Here the CDR3 DNA reads TGTGCCAGCAGCCAGACAAGACTGGAGAACTACGAGCAGTACTTC. Translation gives CASSQTRLENYEQYF.

This clonotype was seen many times. This may come from a read error, since a much larger clone is one base off. The rearrangement links TRBV20-1 to TRBJ2-5; D call uncertain. CDR1 is DFQATT and CDR2 is SNEGSKA in the germline V gene (reference sequence). The CDR3 consists of 18 residues. Trimming cost V 0 bases and J 11 bases, with 31 bases left between them. Here the CDR3 reads CSARDRTRWAWFRNEQYF. CDR3 nucleotide sequence: TGCAGTGCTAGAGATCGGACGAGGTGGGCTTGGTTTCGGAATGAGCAGTACTTC.

This clonotype was counted between two and nine times. This chain connects TRBV24-1 to TRBJ2-3; D possibly corresponds to TRBD2 (5 bases). Germline loops: CDR1 KGHDR, CDR2 SFDVKD. Trimming cost V 5 bases and J 2 bases, with 13 bases left between them. The CDR3 length is 15 residues. The CDR3 sequence is CATSALGDHTDTQYF. CDR3 in DNA: TGTGCCACCAGTGCCCTCGGGGATCACACAGATACGCAGTATTTT.

The rearrangement joins TRBV14 to TRBJ1-1; D gene uncertain. V lost 1 base to trimming and J lost 6 bases, with 12 bases between them. CDR1 SGHDN and CDR2 FVKESK come from the germline V gene. The CDR3 sequence is 14 residues long. CDR3 region: CASSQAPSISEAFF. The CDR3 DNA follows: TGTGCCAGCAGCCAAGCCCCCAGTATTTCTGAAGCTTTCTTT. The variable domain in full, with the rest retrieved from reference TRBV14 and TRBJ1-1, is EAGVTQFPSHSVIEKGQTVTLRCDPISGHDNLYWYRRVMGKEIKFLLHFVKESKQDESGMPNNRFLAERTGGTYSTLKVQPAELEDSGVYFCASSQAPSISEAFFGQGTRLTVV.

The chain carries TRBV20-1 and TRBJ2-3; D is ambiguous. The CDR3 sequence is 12 residues long. Trimming took off 3 bases at V and 0 bases at J, with 4 bases between the two ends. CDR1 and CDR2 from the germline V gene are DFQATT and SNEGSKA (reference sequence). CDR3 in DNA: TGCAGTGCTAGTCACAGCACAGATACGCAGTATTTT. It encodes CSASHSTDTQYF.

V usage is TRBV9 and J usage is TRBJ2-7; no definite D call. The V end was cut by 9 bases, the J end by 7 bases, with 20 bases between. CDR1 and CDR2 (germline): SGDLS, YYNGEE. The CDR3 totals 13 residues. CDR3: CATGLGGYNEQYF. CDR3 DNA: TGTGCCACAGGCTTGGGTGGGTACAATGAGCAGTACTTC.

With regard to this clonotype: Relative to the germline gene, one junction end is altered; a read error may explain this. The chain is built from TRBV6-6 and TRBJ2-1, with 10 bases aligning to TRBD2. This CDR3 spans 16 amino acids. CDR1 is MNHNY and CDR2 is SVGAGI in the germline V gene (reference sequence). CDR3 amino acids: CVSRSASGSIYNEQFF. Here the CDR3 DNA reads TGTGTCAGCAGATCCGCTAGCGGGAGTATCTACAATGAGCAGTTCTTC.

CDR3 coding DNA: TGTGCCAGCAGTGGATTAAGGATAGATGGCTACACCTTC. As protein: CASSGLRIDGYTF. The rearrangement joins TRBV2 to TRBJ1-2; no clear D. Germline V CDR1 and CDR2: SNHLY, FYNNEI. The V end was cut by 4 bases, the J end by 6 bases, with 12 bases between. This CDR3 is 13 amino acids long.

This clonotype was picked up one time. The gene calls are TRBV20-1 and TRBJ2-7; D is uncertain. CDR3 length: 12 residues. The V and J ends lost 0 bases and 5 bases respectively, with 8 bases between them. CDR1 is DFQATT and CDR2 is SNEGSKA in the germline V gene (reference sequence). The CDR3 reads CSAREVGHEQYF. The CDR3 nucleotides read TGCAGTGCTAGAGAGGTGGGCCACGAGCAGTACTTC.

The V and J genes are TRBV11-2 and TRBJ2-1, with 8 bases that match TRBD2. The CDR3 has 14 residues. V lost 1 base and J lost 7; bases outside the gene matches: 3. Germline V gene lookup returns CDR1 SGHAT and CDR2 FQNNGV. As DNA, the CDR3 is TGTGCCAGCAGCTTAGCGGGAGGGGCGAATGAGCAGTTCTTC. Translating it yields CASSLAGGANEQFF.

The V call is TRBV12-3 or TRBV12-4, the J call TRBJ2-3, with D hard to call. The CDR3 has 13 amino acids. The V end lost 7 bases, the J end lost 8 bases, and 16 bases lay between the germline ends. CDR3 sequence (DNA): TGTGCCAGCACCCCGGGCAGTTTTGGTACGCAGTATTTT. It translates to CASTPGSFGTQYF.

CDR3 DNA: TGTGCCAGCAGCTTAGGCCGGTACGTCGAGCAGTACTTC. Its translation: CASSLGRYVEQYF. The chain is built from TRBV7-8 and TRBJ2-5, with D hard to call. The DNA end favors TRBJ2-7, so the J call may be wrong. The V gene's germline CDR1 is SGHVS and CDR2 FQNEAQ. This CDR3 region has 13 residues.

The chain joins TRBV5-6 to TRBJ2-4; D is uncertain. Germline CDR1 SGHDT, CDR2 YYEEEE. The V end was cut by 4 bases, the J end by 3 bases, with 14 bases between. This CDR3 spans 15 amino acids. The CDR3 nucleotides read TGTGCCAGCAGCACCGGGCCCCTTGGCAAAAACATTCAGTACTTC. This sequence encodes CASSTGPLGKNIQYF. The complete variable domain, with remaining parts taken from reference TRBV5-6 and TRBJ2-4, reads DAGVTQSPTHLIKTRGQQVTLRCSPKSGHDTVSWYQQALGQGPQFIFQYYEEEERQRGNFPDRFSGHQFPNYSSELNVNALLLGDSALYLCASSTGPLGKNIQYFGAGTRLSVL.

The V gene is TRBV7-9, the J gene TRBJ1-4; maybe TRBD1 (5 bases). V gave up 5 bases and J gave up 1 base, with 14 bases separating them. The CDR3 consists of 16 residues. CDR1 and CDR2 (germline): SEHNR, FQNEAQ (reference sequence). The CDR3 is CASSLAWGKTNEKLFF. As DNA, the CDR3 is TGTGCCAGCAGCCTGGCCTGGGGGAAAACTAATGAAAAACTGTTTTTT.

This clonotype was detected only a few times. The V and J genes are TRBV25-1 and TRBJ1-1; the D gene is possibly TRBD1 (5 bases). The V and J ends lost 4 bases and 1 base respectively, with 13 bases between them. The germline gives CDR1 MGHDK, CDR2 SYGVNS. This CDR3 is built from 15 residues. The CDR3 bases are TGTGCCAGCAGTGCCCGTGACAGCGCGAACACTGAAGCTTTCTTT. Translated, it gives CASSARDSANTEAFF.

This clonotype was seen only a few times. The rearrangement uses TRBV25-1 and TRBJ2-7; TRBD2 might be the D (6 bases). The germline gives CDR1 MGHDK, CDR2 SYGVNS. V gave up 2 bases and J gave up 4 bases, with 12 bases separating them. The CDR3 contains 14 residues. The CDR3 sequence: CASSEGGILYEQYF. CDR3 nucleotide sequence: TGTGCCAGCAGTGAAGGGGGGATTCTATACGAGCAGTACTTC.

This clonotype was seen only a few times. This chain's CDR3 is CASSSNYRQGANVLTF. CDR3 sequence (DNA): TGTGCCAGCAGTTCTAATTATAGGCAAGGGGCCAACGTCCTGACTTTC. The V call is TRBV6-2 or TRBV6-3, the J call TRBJ2-6; unclear D gene. The germline V gene has CDR1 MNHEY and CDR2 SVGEGT. Trimming pared 4 bases from V and 4 bases from J, leaving 14 bases between. The CDR3 contains 16 residues.

This clonotype was detected only a few times. The genes are TRBV7-9 and TRBJ2-1; D call uncertain. Germline V lookup: CDR1 SEHNR, CDR2 FQNEAQ (reference sequence). Deletions cut 5 bases from V and 8 bases from J, with 13 bases between. This CDR3 has 13 amino acids. The CDR3 loop is CASSPALRYEQFF. The CDR3 DNA reads TGTGCCAGCAGCCCAGCGCTACGCTATGAGCAGTTCTTC.

Only one count was recorded for this clonotype. The chain recombines TRBV20-1 with TRBJ2-5, with 11 bases aligning to TRBD2. CDR3 length: 14 amino acids. Per the germline V gene, CDR1 is DFQATT and CDR2 is SNEGSKA (reference sequence). V shed 2 bases, J shed 6 bases, and the junction held 5 bases outside the gene matches. CDR3: CSARLAGGAKTQYF. The DNA for the CDR3 is TGCAGTGCTAGATTAGCGGGAGGGGCTAAGACCCAGTACTTC.

This clonotype was observed once. The chain joins TRBV7-6 to TRBJ2-7, with 7 bases identical to TRBD2. The closer fit of TRBJ2-4 to the DNA end suggests the J call may be wrong. Germline-derived CDR1 and CDR2 are SGHVS and FNYEAQ. The CDR3 consists of 17 residues. In DNA, the CDR3 is TGTGCCAGCTCTCTTAGACGGGGCGGGAGAGGAGCAAACATTCAGTACTTC. This codes for CASSLRRGGRGANIQYF.